One sample yielded the 25 T cell receptor beta chains listed below, sequenced in a study of cytomegalovirus exposure and HLA in healthy donors. PCR used 60 Vbeta primers and 13 Jbeta primers. Using immunoSEQ multiplex PCR, the repertoire was profiled, and TCRdb retains in-frame clones only, with some absent. Among 150,000 to 200,000 clones listed, 77% were seen once. The sample comprised PBMCs. These receptor sequences come from a woman aged 60-75 years in good health and CMV-seropositive.

This clone came up a few times. The chain joins TRBV6-5 to TRBJ2-3, with TRBD1 matching over 8 bases. Looked up from germline, CDR1 is MNHEY and CDR2 is SVGAGI. The J segment lost 4 bases and the V segment lost 4 bases, leaving 4 bases of the junction unmatched. The CDR3 is made up of 14 amino acids. The CDR3 sequence is CASSWQGAADTQYF. The CDR3 nucleotides are TGTGCCAGCAGTTGGCAGGGGGCTGCAGATACGCAGTATTTT.

V is TRBV5-1 and J is TRBJ2-2, with D possibly being TRBD2 (6 bases). Trimming took off 0 bases at V and 4 bases at J, with 19 bases between the two ends. This CDR3 is built from 18 residues. Germline-derived CDR1 and CDR2 are SGHRS and YFSETQ. For the CDR3, the DNA is TGCGCCAGCAGCTTGGGCCCACGGCAGGGAGGTGTCACCGGGGAGCTGTTTTTT. It encodes CASSLGPRQGGVTGELFF.

In this sample, this clone turned up once. The gene calls are TRBV6-5 and TRBJ2-7, with D possibly matching TRBD2 (6 bases). Trimming shortened V by 5 bases and J by 2 bases, and 16 bases separated the two germline ends. CDR1 and CDR2 (germline): MNHEY, SVGAGI. CDR3 size: 15 residues. The CDR3 bases are TGTGCCAGCAGTCCCGACGGGGGACGTACCTACGAGCAGTACTTC. Residues: CASSPDGGRTYEQYF.

The V gene is TRBV6-6, the J gene TRBJ1-1; D unclear. Germline loops: CDR1 MNHNY, CDR2 SVGAGI (reference sequence). This CDR3 is built from 13 residues. The germline V and J ends were trimmed by 3 bases and 1 base, with 6 bases remaining between them. The CDR3 is CASSYSQNTEAFF. The CDR3 DNA reads TGTGCCAGCAGTTATAGCCAGAACACTGAAGCTTTCTTT.

This sequence joins TRBV5-1 and TRBJ1-2; the D is unclear. The CDR3 consists of 15 residues. V shed 0 bases and J shed 0 bases, with 9 bases lying between them. Germline V gives CDR1 SGHRS, CDR2 YFSETQ. The CDR3 here is CASSLEFTANYGYTF. CDR3 bases: TGCGCCAGCAGCTTGGAGTTTACAGCTAACTATGGCTACACCTTC.

CDR3 amino acids: CASSSGGGFQYF. CDR3 DNA sequence: TGTGCCAGCAGCTCCGGGGGGGGATTCCAGTACTTC. The V call is TRBV6-1, the J call TRBJ2-7, with 8 bases lining up with TRBD2. Germline lookup yields CDR1 MNHNS and CDR2 SASEGT. Trimming cost V 6 bases and J 10 bases; bases outside gene matches: 8. The CDR3 extends over 12 amino acids.

V is TRBV28 and J is TRBJ1-3; D may be TRBD1 (6 bases). With 2 bases removed from V and 2 bases from J, the gap between germline ends came to 10 bases. The CDR3 spans 15 residues. Germline V gene sequence: CDR1 MDHEN, CDR2 SYDVKM. CDR3 region: CASSLQGFAGNTIYF. CDR3 bases: TGTGCCAGCAGTTTACAGGGGTTTGCTGGAAACACCATATATTTT.

The J gene is TRBJ2-7, the V gene TRBV18; 10 nucleotides match TRBD2. The CDR3 runs 19 residues. Unmatched junction bases numbered 20, after V lost 3 bases and J lost 6 bases. Germline loops: CDR1 KGHSH, CDR2 LQKENI. The CDR3 here is CASSPLGSGRARRRFEQYF. The CDR3 coding sequence is TGTGCCAGCTCACCCCTCGGGAGCGGGAGGGCCCGACGAAGGTTCGAGCAGTACTTC.

This sequence joins TRBV19 and TRBJ1-4; the match to TRBD1 covers 8 bases. Germline CDR1 and CDR2: LNHDA and SQIVND (reference sequence). V dropped 8 bases and J dropped 6; count of bases not matched to a gene: 8. This CDR3 is 14 amino acids long. The CDR3 sequence is CASGIRGPDEKLFF. CDR3 DNA: TGTGCCAGTGGGATCAGGGGGCCTGATGAAAAACTGTTTTTT.

The rearrangement uses TRBV21-1 and TRBJ2-1; the table gives TRBD2 as D, unverified against the DNA. TRBV21-1 is a pseudogene locus. There are 20 residues in the CDR3. The CDR3 DNA follows: TGTGCCAGCAGCAAACCGGAGGATAGCGGGGGGCCGTCTTCGTACAATGAGCAGTTCTTC. Amino acids: CASSKPEDSGGPSSYNEQFF.

This chain connects TRBV14 to TRBJ2-2, with TRBD2 as a possible D gene (7 bases). The V gene's germline CDR1 is SGHDN and CDR2 FVKESK. Between the trimmed V and J ends, which lost 1 base and 6 bases, there was a span of 12 bases. The CDR3 is made up of 15 amino acids. CDR3 amino acids: CASSQVQGGSGELFF. CDR3 nucleotide sequence: TGTGCCAGCAGCCAAGTACAGGGAGGGTCCGGGGAGCTGTTTTTT.

This chain uses TRBV28 with TRBJ1-2; D perhaps matches TRBD1 (5 bases). This CDR3 has 11 amino acids. Trimming pared 6 bases from V and 8 bases from J, leaving 10 bases between. CDR1 and CDR2 (germline): MDHEN, SYDVKM. The CDR3 spells CASRGEGGYTF. CDR3 nucleotide sequence: TGTGCCAGCAGGGGGGAGGGAGGCTACACCTTC.

V and J are TRBV19 and TRBJ1-1; maybe TRBD1 (5 bases). V was pared by 6 bases and J by 4 bases, with 15 bases between. Germline V gene data show CDR1 as LNHDA and CDR2 as SQIVND (reference sequence). CDR3 length: 14 amino acids. CDR3: CASSPVGAVTEAFF. The CDR3 DNA follows: TGTGCCAGTAGCCCAGTAGGGGCGGTCACTGAAGCTTTCTTT.

The chain carries TRBV18 and TRBJ2-7, with a tentative D call TRBD2 (7 bases). The CDR3 covers 13 residues. CDR1 is KGHSH and CDR2 is LQKENI in the germline V gene. Trimming left V 1 base short and J 6 bases short, with 10 bases between. The CDR3 bases are TGTGCCAGCTCACCACAGGGGGAGGGCGAGCAGTACTTC. Translated, it gives CASSPQGEGEQYF.

The chain links TRBV9 to TRBJ2-2, with 10 positions matching TRBD2. Losses at the gene ends were 3 bases for V and 4 bases for J; bases not matched to a gene: 3. The CDR3 loop spans 15 amino acids. The germline V gene has CDR1 SGDLS and CDR2 YYNGEE. CDR3 amino acids: CASSASGSVTGELFF. DNA of the CDR3: TGTGCCAGCAGCGCTAGCGGGAGTGTCACCGGGGAGCTGTTTTTT.

This chain joins TRBV30 and TRBJ2-2, with 10 bases aligning to TRBD2. Germline CDR1 reads GTSNPN; CDR2 reads SVGIG (reference sequence). This CDR3 comprises 15 residues. Losses at the gene ends were 3 bases for V and 4 bases for J; bases not matched to a gene: 5. The chain's CDR3 is CAWSSSGRVTGELFF. The CDR3 DNA follows: TGTGCCTGGAGCTCGAGCGGGAGGGTCACCGGGGAGCTGTTTTTT. Based on the CDR3 plus reference TRBV30 and TRBJ2-2, the full variable domain is SQTIHQWPATLVQPVGSPLSLECTVEGTSNPNLYWYRQAAGRGLQLLFYSVGIGQISSEVPQNLSASRPQDRQFILSSKKLLLSDSGFYLCAWSSSGRVTGELFFGEGSRLTVL.

The chain employs TRBV2 and TRBJ2-3; no clear D. V lost 7 bases and J 4 bases, leaving 9 bases between the germline ends. Germline lookup yields CDR1 SNHLY and CDR2 FYNNEI. This CDR3 comprises 12 residues. CDR3 amino acids: CASMPGPDTQYF. The DNA of the CDR3 is TGTGCCAGCATGCCGGGTCCAGATACGCAGTATTTT.

This sequence joins TRBV2 and TRBJ2-1; 8 bases map to TRBD2. Germline V lookup: CDR1 SNHLY, CDR2 FYNNEI. The V gene end was trimmed by 9 bases and the J gene end by 9 bases; junction bases not matched to a gene: 13. There are 14 residues in the CDR3. CDR3 region: CARGKAAGDAEQFF. The CDR3 nucleotides read TGTGCCAGAGGGAAGGCAGCGGGAGATGCTGAGCAGTTCTTC.

The rearrangement uses TRBV5-1 and TRBJ2-1; 11 positions match TRBD2. The CDR3 contains 21 residues. Germline CDR1 is SGHRS and CDR2 is YFSETQ. The J segment lost 0 bases and the V segment lost 4 bases, leaving 18 bases of the junction unmatched. The CDR3 DNA follows: TGCGCCAGCAGCCTGTCCCTTCCTTCACTAGCGGGGGATTACTCCTACAATGAGCAGTTCTTC. Amino acids: CASSLSLPSLAGDYSYNEQFF.

The chain couples TRBV30 to TRBJ1-6; 8 bases fit TRBD1. V lost 5 bases to trimming and J lost 9 bases; unmatched junction nucleotides: 6. Germline V CDR1 and CDR2: GTSNPN, SVGIG (reference sequence). The CDR3 sequence is 13 residues long. The CDR3: CAWLDRASSPLHF. DNA of the CDR3: TGTGCCTGGTTGGACAGGGCTTCTTCACCCCTCCACTTT.

This clone was observed a single time. The chain carries TRBV7-2 and TRBJ2-1; 8 nucleotides align to TRBD1. This CDR3 comprises 12 residues. V lost 5 bases to trimming and J lost 13 bases; unmatched junction nucleotides: 7. Germline V CDR1 and CDR2: SGHTA, FQGNSA. CDR3 sequence: CASSQRTGLQFF. The DNA of the CDR3 is TGTGCCAGCAGCCAGCGGACAGGGCTCCAGTTCTTC.

This rearrangement joins TRBV21-1 to TRBJ2-5; the table's D call TRBD1 went unverified against the DNA. TRBV21-1 corresponds to a pseudogene. This CDR3 is 14 amino acids long. For the CDR3, the DNA is TGTGCCAGCAGCACCTGGGACAGGGAGAAGACCCAGTACTTC. It yields the protein CASSTWDREKTQYF.

This rearrangement joins TRBV18 to TRBJ2-1; unclear D gene. V gave up 0 bases and J gave up 5 bases, with 5 bases separating them. Per the germline V gene, CDR1 is KGHSH and CDR2 is LQKENI. This CDR3 has 13 residues. The CDR3 sequence: CASSPPSNNEQFF. The CDR3 DNA reads TGTGCCAGCTCACCACCTAGCAACAATGAGCAGTTCTTC. The whole variable domain, filled in from reference TRBV18 and TRBJ2-1, reads NAGVMQNPRHLVRRRGQEARLRCSPMKGHSHVYWYRQLPEEGLKFMVYLQKENIIDESGMPKERFSAEFPKEGPSILRIQQVVRGDSAAYFCASSPPSNNEQFFGPGTRLTVL.

The chain couples TRBV5-4 to TRBJ1-1; D remains unclear. The CDR3 is 14 residues long. The germline V and J ends were trimmed by 1 base and 5 bases, with 12 bases remaining between them. Germline V gene data show CDR1 as SGHNT and CDR2 as YYREEE (reference sequence). CDR3 nucleotides: TGTGCCAGCAGCTTGAGCTCCCAGGCGACTGAAGCTTTCTTT. This sequence encodes CASSLSSQATEAFF.

The V call is TRBV7-2, the J call TRBJ2-7; 7 positions match TRBD1. The CDR3 length is 12 residues. V trimming: 1 base; J trimming: 6 bases; junction bases outside the gene matches: 0. Looked up from germline, CDR1 is SGHTA and CDR2 is FQGNSA. The CDR3 loop reads CASSLDRGEQYF. The CDR3 DNA is TGTGCCAGCAGCTTAGACAGGGGCGAGCAGTACTTC.